The source of this T cell receptor beta chain is a study of spatial heterogeneity in lung cancer. Notes on the study in general: Tumors with more nonsynonymous mutations had more expanded intratumoral alpha and beta TCRs.

Time point meaning: sample taken at primary tumor resection. TCRdb called the 5' RACE reads again in MiXCR, with one record for every CDR3 protein. The sample records more than 15,000 distinct CDR3 sequences, around 6.5% being singletons. The CDR3 has 14 amino acids. The V end lost 2 bases, the J end lost 2 bases, and 7 bases lay between the germline ends. From germline, CDR1 is SQVTM and CDR2 ANQGSEA. This clonotype was detected only a few times. Its target is unknown. The rearrangement links TRBV29-1 to TRBJ2-6, with D maybe TRBD2 (5 bases). The material was lung tumor tissue, obtained at surgery. This receptor was taken from a female donor with early-stage non-small cell lung cancer. As DNA, the CDR3 is TGCAGCGTTGAATCCGGGGCTGGGGCCAACGTCCTGACTTTC. The encoded protein is CSVESGAGANVLTF.